These 13 T cell receptor beta chains were all obtained from the same sample, sequenced in a study of cytomegalovirus exposure and HLA in healthy donors. 60 Vbeta and 13 Jbeta primers were used in PCR. The table came from immunoSEQ multiplex PCR; TCRdb's copy has only in-frame clones and leaves some out. This table holds some 76,000 clones, around 65% found once. Sequenced material: PBMCs. These receptors came from a man in his sixties in good health and CMV-seropositive.

In this sample, this clone turned up once. V and J are TRBV5-6 and TRBJ1-6; D is possibly TRBD1 (6 bases). Germline lookup yields CDR1 SGHDT and CDR2 YYEEEE. The CDR3 totals 16 residues. Trimming stripped 0 bases from V and 8 bases from J, with 15 bases between. The CDR3 here is CASSLGSGQGYSPLHF. The CDR3 DNA reads as TGTGCCAGCAGCTTGGGCTCGGGGCAGGGGTATTCACCCCTCCACTTT.

The chain links TRBV7-9 to TRBJ2-3; 9 bases fit TRBD2. The ends lost 5 bases at V and 5 bases at J; junction bases unmatched: 8. This CDR3 has 15 amino acids. Germline assignment: CDR1 SEHNR and CDR2 FQNEAQ (reference sequence). The chain's CDR3 is CASSILSGRGDTQYF. The CDR3, as DNA: TGTGCCAGCAGCATTCTTAGCGGGAGAGGAGATACGCAGTATTTT.

On this clone itself: Sequence at one end of the junction differs from germline and may be a read error. The chain employs TRBV7-9 and TRBJ1-3; TRBD1 is a possible D gene (5 bases). Germline CDR1 SEHNR, CDR2 FQNEAQ (reference sequence). The CDR3 covers 16 residues. The CDR3 region has the DNA TGTTCCAGCAGCTTAGGCAAGGGGCACTCTGGAAACACCATATATTTT. Translation gives CSSSLGKGHSGNTIYF.

As to this clone: The junction shows a germline mismatch at one end, possibly a read error. The V call is TRBV7-7, the J call TRBJ2-7; D is ambiguous. CDR3 length equals 13 residues. CDR1 is SSHAT, CDR2 FNYEAQ, per germline (reference sequence). The CDR3 spells CASSLSLTYEQYF. CDR3 bases: TGTGCTAGCAGCTTAAGCCTCACCTACGAGCAGTACTTC.

The genes are TRBV19 and TRBJ2-7; D remains ambiguous. This CDR3 contains 11 residues. Per germline, CDR1 LNHDA and CDR2 SQIVND (reference sequence). Trimming cost V 8 bases and J 6 bases, with 11 bases left between them. For the CDR3, the DNA is TGTGCCAGTGGAGTTCCTGGCGAGCAGTACTTC. It encodes CASGVPGEQYF.

The V call is TRBV19, the J call TRBJ1-5; D is uncertain. The CDR3 contains 12 residues. V was clipped by 6 bases and J by 0 bases, with 3 bases between them. CDR1 and CDR2 (germline): LNHDA, SQIVND (reference sequence). CDR3 sequence (DNA): TGTGCCAGTAGGTATAGCAATCAGCCCCAGCATTTT. Residues: CASRYSNQPQHF.

The chain has TRBV2 and TRBJ2-1; D not certain. Germline V gives CDR1 SNHLY, CDR2 FYNNEI. Trimming pared 8 bases from V and 0 bases from J, leaving 11 bases between. The CDR3 covers 14 residues. The CDR3 is CASATSSSYNEQFF. Here the CDR3 DNA reads TGTGCCAGCGCGACTTCGAGCTCCTACAATGAGCAGTTCTTC.

The CDR3 DNA reads as TGTGCCAGCAGCAGGGCTCAGACCTACGAGCAGTACTTC. Translated, it gives CASSRAQTYEQYF. The V gene is TRBV21-1, the J gene TRBJ2-7; the table's D call, TRBD1, was not checked against the DNA. TRBV21-1 is given as a pseudogene. This CDR3 comprises 13 residues.

Worth noting for this clone: At one end, the junction sequence differs from germline, possibly due to a read error. The chain has TRBV6-1 and TRBJ2-7; TRBD2 is a possible D gene (5 bases). CDR1 is MNHNS, CDR2 SASEGT, per germline. There are 14 residues in the CDR3. The DNA of the CDR3 is TGTGCCAACAGTGTGAGGGAGTTGGCCTACGAGCAGTACTTC. This codes for CANSVRELAYEQYF.

The chain carries TRBV7-9 and TRBJ2-6; 10 nucleotides line up with TRBD2. The CDR3 runs 17 residues. Germline V gene lookup returns CDR1 SEHNR and CDR2 FQNEAQ (reference sequence). V was clipped by 2 bases and J by 4 bases; unmatched bases: 5. CDR3 DNA sequence: TGTGCCAGCAGCTTACTAGCGGGAGTGTCGGGGGCCAACGTCCTGACTTTC. Translating gives CASSLLAGVSGANVLTF.

The chain uses TRBV5-1 and TRBJ2-3; 8 bases agree with TRBD1. The CDR3 covers 15 residues. The germline V gene encodes CDR1 SGHRS and CDR2 YFSETQ. The V and J ends lost 6 bases and 3 bases, in that order; junction bases with no gene match: 9. In nucleotides, the CDR3 is TGCGCCAGCAACCTAGGACAGGGTGAAACAGATACGCAGTATTTT. Residues: CASNLGQGETDTQYF.

The chain uses TRBV10-1 and TRBJ1-1, with a possible D match to TRBD1 (5 bases). Trimming shortened V by 9 bases and J by 0 bases, and 23 bases separated the two germline ends. CDR3 length: 17 amino acids. Looked up from germline, CDR1 is WNHNN and CDR2 is SYGVQD (reference sequence). CDR3 DNA sequence: TGCGCCAGTCCCAGGGAGGGGACGACCTCCATGAACACTGAAGCTTTCTTT. This gives the protein CASPREGTTSMNTEAFF.

The CDR3 region has the DNA TGTGCCAGCAGTGAAGCCCGTACCCTGGTCCTTGGGAGCTATGGCTACACCTTC. As protein: CASSEARTLVLGSYGYTF. The rearrangement links TRBV6-1 to TRBJ1-2; D gene ambiguous. Trimming left V 0 bases short and J 4 bases short, with 21 bases between. CDR3 size: 18 residues. Per the germline V gene, CDR1 is MNHNS and CDR2 is SASEGT.